The TCR beta chain described here comes from a study of blood T cell repertoires in COVID-19. The overall study: PBMCs, B-cell-depleted T cells, or T cells were the source of the cDNA or gDNA that made up the material.

Authors' methods: Amplified reference gene primers provided the basis for estimating nucleated cell counts. Some clones are missing from TCRdb's copy, which holds only in-frame ones; the method was immunoSEQ multiplex PCR. The V and J calls and the clone size are those of that table, but D and trimming were determined from the DNA. The profile shows approximately 300,000 clones, 75% to 90% of them singletons. CDR1 is MDHEN and CDR2 is SYDVKM in the germline V gene. The V segment lost 2 bases and the J segment 2 bases; nucleotides outside the gene matches: 11. The CDR3 is 17 residues long. Participants had their cohort set by participant-reported clinical history. Someone with COVID-19 had been met by exposed participants within 2 weeks before study entry.

This TCR was sampled from a woman in her 30s who had been exposed to COVID-19. The sample was PBMCs or T cells enriched from blood (not recorded which). This rearrangement joins TRBV28 to TRBJ2-7; 8 bases map to TRBD1. The CDR3 coding sequence is TGTGCCAGCAGTTTACCCTCCCATGACAGGGGAACCTACGAGCAGTACTTC. Translated, it gives CASSLPSHDRGTYEQYF.